These T cell receptor beta chains were read from a single sample in a study of T cells after yellow fever vaccination. TCRdb reprocessed the 5' RACE reads with MiXCR, giving one entry per CDR3 protein. In the table there are about 300,000 distinct CDR3 sequences, roughly 8.7% of which are singletons. This sample comprised CD4+ T cells sorted from PBMCs, obtained 5 days after the yellow fever booster vaccination. The origin of the receptors is a young man who received the YFV17D yellow fever vaccine. The CDR3 runs from the conserved cysteine through the conserved F or W. Some rows have no size entry. The others give once, few or many, or a class for an expanded clone.

v_call: TRBV7-9; clone_size: many; j_call: TRBJ2-5; cdr3_length: 17; cdr3_aa: CASSQLARGDDQETQYF
v_call: TRBV7-8; clone_size: -; j_call: TRBJ1-5; cdr3_length: 18; cdr3_aa: CASSSSRGAGVLPQPQHF
v_call: TRBV9; clone_size: many; j_call: TRBJ2-1; cdr3_length: 14; cdr3_aa: CASSVPPTSGEQFF
v_call: TRBV9; clone_size: -; j_call: TRBJ2-1; cdr3_length: 16; cdr3_aa: CASSRKTGGLYNEQFF
v_call: TRBV6-5; clone_size: few; j_call: TRBJ1-2; cdr3_length: 15; cdr3_aa: CASSYRPTGGSGRTF
v_call: TRBV9; clone_size: few; j_call: TRBJ2-7; cdr3_length: 15; cdr3_aa: CASSVADRATYEQYF
v_call: TRBV7-9; clone_size: many; j_call: TRBJ1-6; cdr3_length: 15; cdr3_aa: CASSWAGRDNSPLHF
v_call: TRBV2; clone_size: few; j_call: TRBJ2-2; cdr3_length: 17; cdr3_aa: CASELGTSGGFTGELFF
v_call: TRBV6-5; clone_size: few; j_call: TRBJ1-1; cdr3_length: 14; cdr3_aa: CASSAGGWNTEAFF
v_call: TRBV7-3; clone_size: few; j_call: TRBJ2-2; cdr3_length: 14; cdr3_aa: CASSRQGWTGELFF
v_call: TRBV2; clone_size: many; j_call: TRBJ2-7; cdr3_length: 13; cdr3_aa: CASSVSPAYEQYF
v_call: TRBV18; clone_size: few; j_call: TRBJ2-1; cdr3_length: 16; cdr3_aa: CASSPPRLAGEDEQFF
v_call: TRBV7-2; clone_size: -; j_call: TRBJ2-5; cdr3_length: 13; cdr3_aa: CATREAGQETQYF
v_call: TRBV11-2; clone_size: -; j_call: TRBJ2-3; cdr3_length: 15; cdr3_aa: CASSLDPGGLDTQYF
v_call: TRBV7-2; clone_size: -; j_call: TRBJ1-5; cdr3_length: 16; cdr3_aa: CASSLVAGPAGLPQHF
v_call: TRBV6-5; clone_size: few; j_call: TRBJ1-2; cdr3_length: 14; cdr3_aa: CASTPSQVDYGYTF
v_call: TRBV6-6; clone_size: -; j_call: TRBJ1-2; cdr3_length: 14; cdr3_aa: CASSYRTAQAGYTF
v_call: TRBV3-1; clone_size: few; j_call: TRBJ1-1; cdr3_length: 17; cdr3_aa: CASSRGPTGVSNTEAFF
v_call: TRBV4-2; clone_size: few; j_call: TRBJ1-3; cdr3_length: 15; cdr3_aa: CASSQVGQGMNTIYF
v_call: TRBV5-1; clone_size: many; j_call: TRBJ2-1; cdr3_length: 15; cdr3_aa: CASSLALAEYNEQFF
v_call: TRBV6-6; clone_size: -; j_call: TRBJ1-1; cdr3_length: 12; cdr3_aa: CASHAGNTEAFF
v_call: TRBV12-3/TRBV12-4; clone_size: -; j_call: TRBJ2-1; cdr3_length: 17; cdr3_aa: CASSYPRLAGAYNEQFF
v_call: TRBV7-2; clone_size: many; j_call: TRBJ1-1; cdr3_length: 12; cdr3_aa: CASSWGGTEAFF
v_call: TRBV10-3; clone_size: few; j_call: TRBJ1-3; cdr3_length: 16; cdr3_aa: CAISERGGYVGNTIYF
v_call: TRBV6-2/TRBV6-3; clone_size: many; j_call: TRBJ1-1; cdr3_length: 13; cdr3_aa: CASRLQQNTEAFF
v_call: TRBV5-1; clone_size: many; j_call: TRBJ2-1; cdr3_length: 15; cdr3_aa: CASSGQGAAYNEQFF
v_call: TRBV5-1; clone_size: many; j_call: TRBJ2-3; cdr3_length: 15; cdr3_aa: CASSLQGRVTDTQYF
v_call: TRBV3-1; clone_size: many; j_call: TRBJ1-6; cdr3_length: 18; cdr3_aa: CASSGGGQGHWVGSPLHF
v_call: TRBV5-1; clone_size: -; j_call: TRBJ2-1; cdr3_length: 15; cdr3_aa: CASSSGAGVWNEQFF
v_call: TRBV7-9; clone_size: few; j_call: TRBJ1-6; cdr3_length: 16; cdr3_aa: CASSLARTGFRSPLHF
v_call: TRBV7-9; clone_size: -; j_call: TRBJ1-4; cdr3_length: 16; cdr3_aa: CASSLAFGTGNEKLFF
v_call: TRBV20-1; clone_size: few; j_call: TRBJ2-3; cdr3_length: 14; cdr3_aa: CSARRAASTDTQYF
v_call: TRBV12-3/TRBV12-4; clone_size: -; j_call: TRBJ2-6; cdr3_length: 15; cdr3_aa: CASSRQISGANVLTF
v_call: TRBV15; clone_size: -; j_call: TRBJ1-2; cdr3_length: 14; cdr3_aa: CATSRPDRTYGYTF
v_call: TRBV20-1; clone_size: few; j_call: TRBJ2-1; cdr3_length: 15; cdr3_aa: CSARETSGGAYEQFF
v_call: TRBV12-3/TRBV12-4; clone_size: -; j_call: TRBJ2-1; cdr3_length: 12; cdr3_aa: CASRTLAGGVFF
v_call: TRBV10-3; clone_size: -; j_call: TRBJ2-7; cdr3_length: 14; cdr3_aa: CATTPNTGLWEQYF
v_call: TRBV11-2; clone_size: few; j_call: TRBJ2-3; cdr3_length: 16; cdr3_aa: CASSLGAGVRADTQYF
v_call: TRBV3-1; clone_size: -; j_call: TRBJ2-5; cdr3_length: 15; cdr3_aa: CASSLTASGQETQYF
v_call: TRBV6-6; clone_size: few; j_call: TRBJ2-7; cdr3_length: 13; cdr3_aa: CASTRGNSYEQYF
v_call: TRBV7-9; clone_size: -; j_call: TRBJ2-1; cdr3_length: 14; cdr3_aa: CASSTKGDRGEQFF
v_call: TRBV4-3; clone_size: -; j_call: TRBJ1-2; cdr3_length: 14; cdr3_aa: CASSQDPFLAGYTF
v_call: TRBV4-3; clone_size: -; j_call: TRBJ2-3; cdr3_length: 15; cdr3_aa: CASSQGPDRDTATHF
v_call: TRBV5-1; clone_size: few; j_call: TRBJ1-4; cdr3_length: 14; cdr3_aa: CASAPDATNEKLFF
v_call: TRBV27; clone_size: -; j_call: TRBJ2-5; cdr3_length: 13; cdr3_aa: CASKFGGSETQYF
v_call: TRBV12-3/TRBV12-4; clone_size: -; j_call: TRBJ1-3; cdr3_length: 16; cdr3_aa: CASSLRGAQAGNTIYF
v_call: TRBV12-3/TRBV12-4; clone_size: many; j_call: TRBJ2-2; cdr3_length: 15; cdr3_aa: CASILTTGKPGELFF
v_call: TRBV11-2; clone_size: -; j_call: TRBJ1-1; cdr3_length: 15; cdr3_aa: CASSSWGTQNTEAFF
v_call: TRBV7-2; clone_size: -; j_call: TRBJ2-5; cdr3_length: 13; cdr3_aa: CASSLAIDRTQYF
v_call: TRBV19; clone_size: -; j_call: TRBJ1-1; cdr3_length: 13; cdr3_aa: CACRDRGRTEAFF
v_call: TRBV9; clone_size: -; j_call: TRBJ2-5; cdr3_length: 15; cdr3_aa: CASSVLGGALGTQYF
v_call: TRBV11-2; clone_size: many; j_call: TRBJ2-3; cdr3_length: 13; cdr3_aa: CASSFKGADTQYF
v_call: TRBV12-3/TRBV12-4; clone_size: few; j_call: TRBJ1-1; cdr3_length: 17; cdr3_aa: CASRRITGGREYTEAFF
v_call: TRBV4-2; clone_size: many; j_call: TRBJ1-6; cdr3_length: 16; cdr3_aa: CASSQLGQLSSSPLHF
v_call: TRBV21-1; clone_size: few; j_call: TRBJ1-2; cdr3_length: 14; cdr3_aa: CASTRWQQIWGYTF
v_call: TRBV5-1; clone_size: -; j_call: TRBJ2-3; cdr3_length: 15; cdr3_aa: CASSITGLGTDTQYF